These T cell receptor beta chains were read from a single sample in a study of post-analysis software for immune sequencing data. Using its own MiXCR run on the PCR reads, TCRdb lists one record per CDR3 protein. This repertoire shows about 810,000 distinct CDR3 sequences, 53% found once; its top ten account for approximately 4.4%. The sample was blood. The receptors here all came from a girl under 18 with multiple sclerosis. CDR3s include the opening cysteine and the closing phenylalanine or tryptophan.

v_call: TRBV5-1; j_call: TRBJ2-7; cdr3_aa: CASSRDPPSYEQYF
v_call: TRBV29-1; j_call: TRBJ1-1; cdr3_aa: CSARGQLNTEAFF
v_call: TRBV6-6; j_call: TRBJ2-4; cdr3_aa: CASEGTGAVAKNIQYF
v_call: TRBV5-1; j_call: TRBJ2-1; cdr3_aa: CASSYSGSVSYNEQFF
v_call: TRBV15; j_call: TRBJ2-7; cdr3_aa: CATSSFGGEQYF
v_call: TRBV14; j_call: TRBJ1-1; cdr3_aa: CASSHWTGGREAFF
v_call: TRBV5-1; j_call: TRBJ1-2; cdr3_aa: CASSTGGGGILLSTF
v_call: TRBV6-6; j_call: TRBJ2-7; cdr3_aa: CASTRGNSYEQYF
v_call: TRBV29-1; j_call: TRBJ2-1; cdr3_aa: CSVKPRYSYNEQFF
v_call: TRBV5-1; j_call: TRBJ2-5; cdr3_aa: CASSPTGQYQETQYF
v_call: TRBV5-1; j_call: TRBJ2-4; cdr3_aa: CASSLDQQGAVVKNIQYF
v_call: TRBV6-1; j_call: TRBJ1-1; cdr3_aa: CASSEQGAGSTEAFF
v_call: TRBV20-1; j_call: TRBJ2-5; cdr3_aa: CSADQTGGLLMAQYF
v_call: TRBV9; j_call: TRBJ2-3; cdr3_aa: CASSEEGLTDTQYF
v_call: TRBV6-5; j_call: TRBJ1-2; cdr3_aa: CASSYRDRGANYGYTF
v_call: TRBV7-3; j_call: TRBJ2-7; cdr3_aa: CASSLRPPGPGLVSYEQYF
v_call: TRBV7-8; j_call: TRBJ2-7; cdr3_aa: CASSLVGDWATSYEQYF
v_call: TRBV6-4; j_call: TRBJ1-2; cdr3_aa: CASSVSFGDYGYTF
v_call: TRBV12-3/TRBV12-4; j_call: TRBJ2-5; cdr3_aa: CASSFLTGQGRGTQYF
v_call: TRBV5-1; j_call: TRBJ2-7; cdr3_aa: CASSLESLALDQYF
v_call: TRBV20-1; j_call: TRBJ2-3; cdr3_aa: CSARVTSGGKTQYF
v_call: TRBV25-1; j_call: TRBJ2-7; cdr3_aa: CASSSQGYYGQYF
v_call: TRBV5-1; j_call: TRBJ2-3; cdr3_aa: CASRLAGLAHTDTQYF